This T cell receptor beta chain stems from a study of blood T cell repertoires in COVID-19. Using immunoSEQ multiplex PCR, the repertoire was profiled, and TCRdb retains in-frame clones only, with some absent. The sample holds approximately 300,000 clones, 85% to 90% seen once. On this clone itself: This CDR3 is also generated by other DNA sequences in the sample.

Enrollees, about 18 to 90 years old, lived in about two dozen US areas. Cohorts were determined from participant-reported clinical history. The sample was PBMCs or T cells enriched from blood (not recorded which). This TCR was recovered from a woman aged 18-29 years who had recovered from COVID-19.

CDR3 loop: CASSPTGNYGYTF. The DNA of the CDR3 is TGTGCCAGCAGTCCTACAGGGAACTATGGCTACACCTTC. The chain recombines TRBV12-3 or TRBV12-4 with TRBJ1-2; TRBD1 is a possible D gene (6 bases). V lost 5 bases, J lost 2 bases, and 9 bases lay in between. The CDR3 sequence is 13 residues long.